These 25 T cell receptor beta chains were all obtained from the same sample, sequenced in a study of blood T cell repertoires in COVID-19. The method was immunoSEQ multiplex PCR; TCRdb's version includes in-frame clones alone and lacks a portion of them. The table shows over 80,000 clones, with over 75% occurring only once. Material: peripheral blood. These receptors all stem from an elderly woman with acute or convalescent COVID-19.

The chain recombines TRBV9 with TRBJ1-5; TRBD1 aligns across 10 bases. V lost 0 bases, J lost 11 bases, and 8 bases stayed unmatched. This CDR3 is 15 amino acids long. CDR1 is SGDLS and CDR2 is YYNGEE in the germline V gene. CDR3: CASSVGSGTGVTQHF. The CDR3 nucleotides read TGTGCCAGCAGCGTAGGGTCCGGGACAGGGGTTACCCAGCATTTT.

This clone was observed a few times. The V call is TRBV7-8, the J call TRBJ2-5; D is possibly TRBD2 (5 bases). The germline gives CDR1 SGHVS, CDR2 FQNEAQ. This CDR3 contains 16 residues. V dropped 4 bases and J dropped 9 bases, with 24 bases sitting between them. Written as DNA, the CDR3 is TGTGCCAGCAGCTCGGGCCGATCCTCGGTTCGGGGTCCCCAGTACTTC. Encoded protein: CASSSGRSSVRGPQYF. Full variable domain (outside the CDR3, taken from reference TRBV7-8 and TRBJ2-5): GAGVSQSPRYKVAKRGQDVALRCDPISGHVSLFWYQQALGQGPEFLTYFQNEAQLDKSGLPSDRFFAERPEGSVSTLKIQRTQQEDSAVYLCASSSGRSSVRGPQYFGPGTRLLVL.

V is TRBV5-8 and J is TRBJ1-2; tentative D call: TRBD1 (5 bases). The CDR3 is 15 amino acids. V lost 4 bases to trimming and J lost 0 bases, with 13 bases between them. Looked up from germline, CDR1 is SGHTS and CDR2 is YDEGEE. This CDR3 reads CASSLRTRANYGYTF. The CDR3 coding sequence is TGTGCCAGCAGCCTCCGGACAAGAGCTAACTATGGCTACACCTTC.

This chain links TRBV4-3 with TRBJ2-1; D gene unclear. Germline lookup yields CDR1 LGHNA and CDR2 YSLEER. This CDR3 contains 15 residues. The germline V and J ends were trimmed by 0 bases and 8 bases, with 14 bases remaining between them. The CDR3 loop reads CASSQDGPRMDEQFF. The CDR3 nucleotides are TGCGCCAGCAGCCAAGATGGGCCAAGGATGGATGAGCAGTTCTTC.

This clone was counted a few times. The CDR3 DNA is TGCAGCGTTCGACAGGGGATTACCTACAATGAGCAGTTCTTC. Translated, it gives CSVRQGITYNEQFF. The V call is TRBV29-1, the J call TRBJ2-1; 8 nucleotides line up with TRBD1. The germline V gene has CDR1 SQVTM and CDR2 ANQGSEA. The CDR3 length is 14 residues. With V trimmed by 5 bases and J by 2 bases, 5 bases remained unmatched.

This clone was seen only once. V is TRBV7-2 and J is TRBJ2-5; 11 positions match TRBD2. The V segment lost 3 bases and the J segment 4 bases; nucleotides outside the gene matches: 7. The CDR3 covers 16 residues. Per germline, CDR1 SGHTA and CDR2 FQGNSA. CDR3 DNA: TGTGCCAGCAGCTTGATAGCGGGAGGGCCGGGAGAGACCCAGTACTTC. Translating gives CASSLIAGGPGETQYF. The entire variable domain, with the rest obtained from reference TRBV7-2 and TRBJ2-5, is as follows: GAGVSQSPSNKVTEKGKDVELRCDPISGHTALYWYRQSLGQGLEFLIYFQGNSAPDKSGLPSDRFSAERTGGSVSTLTIQRTQQEDSAVYLCASSLIAGGPGETQYFGPGTRLLVL.

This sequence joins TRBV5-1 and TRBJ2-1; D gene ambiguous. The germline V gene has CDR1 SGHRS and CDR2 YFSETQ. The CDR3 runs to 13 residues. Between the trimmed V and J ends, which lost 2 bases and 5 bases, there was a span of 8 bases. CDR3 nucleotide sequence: TGCGCCAGCAGCTTCCAAGCGAACAATGAGCAGTTCTTC. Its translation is CASSFQANNEQFF.

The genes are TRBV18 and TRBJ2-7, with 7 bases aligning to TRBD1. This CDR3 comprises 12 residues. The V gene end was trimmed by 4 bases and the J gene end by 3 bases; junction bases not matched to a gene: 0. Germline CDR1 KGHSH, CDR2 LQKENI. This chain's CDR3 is CASSRDSYEQYF. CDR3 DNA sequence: TGTGCCAGCTCACGGGACAGCTACGAGCAGTACTTC.

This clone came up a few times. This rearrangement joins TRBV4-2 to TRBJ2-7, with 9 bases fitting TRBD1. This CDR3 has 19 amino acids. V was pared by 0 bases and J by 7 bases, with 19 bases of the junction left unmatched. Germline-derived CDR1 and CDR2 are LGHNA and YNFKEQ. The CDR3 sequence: CASSQDFEFAGTGMWEQYF. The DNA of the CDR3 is TGTGCCAGCAGCCAAGATTTCGAATTCGCCGGGACAGGGATGTGGGAGCAGTACTTC.

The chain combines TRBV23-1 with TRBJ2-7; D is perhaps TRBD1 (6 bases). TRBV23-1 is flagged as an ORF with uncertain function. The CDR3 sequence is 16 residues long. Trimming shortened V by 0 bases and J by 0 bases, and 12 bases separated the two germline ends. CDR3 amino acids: CASSQSPTGSSYEQYF. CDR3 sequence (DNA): TGCGCCAGCAGTCAATCTCCAACAGGGTCCTCCTACGAGCAGTACTTC.

CDR3 residues: CASSFRLIHREPYEQYF. For the CDR3, the DNA is TGTGCCAGCAGCTTCCGTTTAATCCACAGGGAACCCTACGAGCAGTACTTC. V and J are TRBV11-3 and TRBJ2-7, with D possibly being TRBD1 (6 bases). Trimming took off 3 bases at V and 2 bases at J, with 20 bases between the two ends. Germline V lookup: CDR1 SGHNT, CDR2 YENEEA. This CDR3 spans 17 amino acids.

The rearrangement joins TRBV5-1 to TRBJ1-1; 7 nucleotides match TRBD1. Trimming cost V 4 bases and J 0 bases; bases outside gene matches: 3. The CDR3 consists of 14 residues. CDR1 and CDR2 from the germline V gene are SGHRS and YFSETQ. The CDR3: CASSGGTVNTEAFF. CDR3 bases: TGCGCCAGCAGCGGGGGGACAGTGAACACTGAAGCTTTCTTT.

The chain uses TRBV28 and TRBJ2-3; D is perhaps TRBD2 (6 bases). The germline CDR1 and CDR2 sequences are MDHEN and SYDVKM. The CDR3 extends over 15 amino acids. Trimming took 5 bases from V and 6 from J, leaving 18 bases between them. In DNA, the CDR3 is TGTGCCAGCAGTCTACCGGGACTTCCCCCCGATACGCAGTATTTT. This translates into CASSLPGLPPDTQYF.

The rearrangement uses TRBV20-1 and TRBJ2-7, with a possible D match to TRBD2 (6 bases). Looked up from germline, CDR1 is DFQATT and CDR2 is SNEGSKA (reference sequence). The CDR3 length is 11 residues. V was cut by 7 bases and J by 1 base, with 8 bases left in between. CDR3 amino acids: CSVGTSYEQYF. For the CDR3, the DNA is TGCAGTGTCGGGACTTCCTACGAGCAGTACTTC.

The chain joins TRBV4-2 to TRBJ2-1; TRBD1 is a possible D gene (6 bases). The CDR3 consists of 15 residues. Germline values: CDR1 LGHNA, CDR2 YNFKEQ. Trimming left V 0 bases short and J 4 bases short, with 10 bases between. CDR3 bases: TGTGCCAGCAGCCAAGAGGTGGGGGCTTACAATGAGCAGTTCTTC. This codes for CASSQEVGAYNEQFF.

For the CDR3, the DNA is TGTGCCAGCAGCCAATATTTCCGAGACAAAGAAAAACTGTTTTTT. Translated, it gives CASSQYFRDKEKLFF. This rearrangement joins TRBV14 to TRBJ1-4; D is unresolved. V lost 2 bases and J lost 8, with 15 bases in between. This CDR3 has 15 amino acids. CDR1 and CDR2 from the germline V gene are SGHDN and FVKESK.

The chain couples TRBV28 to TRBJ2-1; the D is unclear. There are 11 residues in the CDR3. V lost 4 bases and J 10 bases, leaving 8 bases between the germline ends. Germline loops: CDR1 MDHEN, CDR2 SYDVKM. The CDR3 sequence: CASSSPREQFF. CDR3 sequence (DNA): TGTGCCAGCAGTTCCCCCAGGGAGCAGTTCTTC.

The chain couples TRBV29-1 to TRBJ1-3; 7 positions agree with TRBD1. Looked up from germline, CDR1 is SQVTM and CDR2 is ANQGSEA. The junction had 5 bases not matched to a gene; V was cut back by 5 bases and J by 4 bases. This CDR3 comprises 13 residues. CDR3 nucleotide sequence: TGCAGCGTTCTCCGGGACAGCGGAAACACCATATATTTT. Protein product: CSVLRDSGNTIYF.

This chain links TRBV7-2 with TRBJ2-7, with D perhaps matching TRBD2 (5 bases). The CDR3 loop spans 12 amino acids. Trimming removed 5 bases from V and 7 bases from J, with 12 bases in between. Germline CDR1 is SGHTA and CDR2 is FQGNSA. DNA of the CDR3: TGTGCCAGCAGCGGATTCGGAGGTGAGCAGTACTTC. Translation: CASSGFGGEQYF.

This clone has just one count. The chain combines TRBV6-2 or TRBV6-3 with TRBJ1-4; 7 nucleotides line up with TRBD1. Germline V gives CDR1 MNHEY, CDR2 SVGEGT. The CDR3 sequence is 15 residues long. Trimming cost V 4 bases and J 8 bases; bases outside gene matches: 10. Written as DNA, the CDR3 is TGTGCCAGCAGTTCCTGGACAGGTCTCAGCGAAAAACTGTTTTTT. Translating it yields CASSSWTGLSEKLFF.

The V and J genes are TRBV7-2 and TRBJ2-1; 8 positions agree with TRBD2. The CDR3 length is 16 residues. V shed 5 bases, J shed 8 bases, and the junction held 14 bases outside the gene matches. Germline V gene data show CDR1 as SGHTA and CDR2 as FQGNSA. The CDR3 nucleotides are TGTGCCAGCAGCCCTACTTTGAGCGGGAGTCAATATGAGCAGTTCTTC. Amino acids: CASSPTLSGSQYEQFF.

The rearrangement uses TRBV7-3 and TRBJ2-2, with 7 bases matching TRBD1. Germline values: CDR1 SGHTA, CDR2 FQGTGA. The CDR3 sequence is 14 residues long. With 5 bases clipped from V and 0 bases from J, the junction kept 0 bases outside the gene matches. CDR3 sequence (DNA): TGTGCCAGCAGCCAGGGGGCGAACACCGGGGAGCTGTTTTTT. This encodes CASSQGANTGELFF.

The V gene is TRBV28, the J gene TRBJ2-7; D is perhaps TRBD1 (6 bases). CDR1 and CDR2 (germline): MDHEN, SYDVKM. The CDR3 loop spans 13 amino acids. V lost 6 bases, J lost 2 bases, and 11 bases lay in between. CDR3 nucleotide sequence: TGTGCCAGCAGACTCGGGACAACCTACGAGCAGTACTTC. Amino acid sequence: CASRLGTTYEQYF. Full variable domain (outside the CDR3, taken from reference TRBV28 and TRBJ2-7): DVKVTQSSRYLVKRTGEKVFLECVQDMDHENMFWYRQDPGLGLRLIYFSYDVKMKEKGDIPEGYSVSREKKERFSLILESASTNQTSMYLCASRLGTTYEQYFGPGTRLTVT.

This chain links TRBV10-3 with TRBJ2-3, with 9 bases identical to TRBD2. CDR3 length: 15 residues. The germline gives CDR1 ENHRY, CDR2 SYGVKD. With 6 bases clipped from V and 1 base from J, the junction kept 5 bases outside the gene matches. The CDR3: CAIRPSGEGTDTQYF. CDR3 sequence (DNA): TGTGCCATCAGACCTAGCGGGGAGGGCACAGATACGCAGTATTTT.

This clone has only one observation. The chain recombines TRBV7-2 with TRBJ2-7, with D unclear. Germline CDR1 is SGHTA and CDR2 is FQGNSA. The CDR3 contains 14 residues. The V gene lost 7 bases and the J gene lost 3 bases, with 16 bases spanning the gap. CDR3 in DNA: TGTGCCAGCACCCCATCATACTCTAACTACGAGCAGTACTTC. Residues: CASTPSYSNYEQYF.